This T cell receptor beta chain was observed in a study of cytomegalovirus exposure and HLA in healthy donors. A remark on this clone: Its antigen remains unidentified.

Use of 60 Vbeta and 13 Jbeta primers characterized the PCR. TCRdb's table, derived via immunoSEQ multiplex PCR, lists solely in-frame clones and lacks some. Its clone listing holds 100,000 to 150,000 clones. CDR3 size: 12 residues. V lost 10 bases, J lost 9 bases, and 16 bases lay in between. Per the germline V gene, CDR1 is MDHEN and CDR2 is SYDVKM. Study observations and caveats: CMV antigen specificity of a few CMV-associated chains was confirmed in vitro.

The source material was PBMCs. The TCR was taken from a man aged 25-45 years in good health and CMV-seronegative. V and J are TRBV28 and TRBJ1-3, with D possibly matching TRBD1 (6 bases). This CDR3 reads CATTDPDSTIYF. For the CDR3, the DNA is TGTGCCACCACAGACCCGGACAGCACCATATATTTT.